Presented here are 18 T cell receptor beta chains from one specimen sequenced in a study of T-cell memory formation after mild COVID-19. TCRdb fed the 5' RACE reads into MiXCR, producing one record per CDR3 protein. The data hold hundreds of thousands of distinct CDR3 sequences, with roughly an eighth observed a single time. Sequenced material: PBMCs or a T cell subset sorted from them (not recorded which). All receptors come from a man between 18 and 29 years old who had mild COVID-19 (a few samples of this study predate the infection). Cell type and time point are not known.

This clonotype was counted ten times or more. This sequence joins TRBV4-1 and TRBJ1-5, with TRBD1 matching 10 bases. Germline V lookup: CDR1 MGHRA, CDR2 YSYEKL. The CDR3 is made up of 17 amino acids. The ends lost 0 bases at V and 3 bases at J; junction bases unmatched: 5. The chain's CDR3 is CASSQDPGQGTNQPQHF. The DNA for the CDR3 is TGCGCCAGCAGCCAAGATCCGGGACAGGGGACCAATCAGCCCCAGCATTTT.

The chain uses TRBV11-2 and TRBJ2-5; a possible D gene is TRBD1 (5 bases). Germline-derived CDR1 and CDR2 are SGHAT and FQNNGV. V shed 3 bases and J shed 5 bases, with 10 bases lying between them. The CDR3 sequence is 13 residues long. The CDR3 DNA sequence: TGTGCCAGCAGCTTCTCAGGGCCGGAGACCCAGTACTTC. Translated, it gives CASSFSGPETQYF.

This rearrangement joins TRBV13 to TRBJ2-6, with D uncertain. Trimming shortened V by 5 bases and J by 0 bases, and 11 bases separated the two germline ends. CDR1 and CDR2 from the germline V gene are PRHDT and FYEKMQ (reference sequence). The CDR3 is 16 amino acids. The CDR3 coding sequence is TGTGCCAGCAGCCGCGGACCAAGCTCTGGGGCCAACGTCCTGACTTTC. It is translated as CASSRGPSSGANVLTF.

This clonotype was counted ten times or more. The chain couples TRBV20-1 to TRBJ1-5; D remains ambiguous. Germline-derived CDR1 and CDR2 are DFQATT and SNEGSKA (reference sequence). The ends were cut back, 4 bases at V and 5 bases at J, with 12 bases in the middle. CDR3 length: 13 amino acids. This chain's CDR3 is CSANPGPDQPQHF. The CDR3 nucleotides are TGCAGTGCTAACCCCGGACCCGATCAGCCCCAGCATTTT.

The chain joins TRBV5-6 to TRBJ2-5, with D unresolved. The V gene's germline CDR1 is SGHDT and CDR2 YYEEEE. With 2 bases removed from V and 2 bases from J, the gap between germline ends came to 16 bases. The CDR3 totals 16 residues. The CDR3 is CASSFLWTVKQETQYF. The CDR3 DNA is TGTGCCAGCAGCTTCCTTTGGACGGTGAAACAAGAGACCCAGTACTTC. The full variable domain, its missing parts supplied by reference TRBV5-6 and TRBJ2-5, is DAGVTQSPTHLIKTRGQQVTLRCSPKSGHDTVSWYQQALGQGPQFIFQYYEEEERQRGNFPDRFSGHQFPNYSSELNVNALLLGDSALYLCASSFLWTVKQETQYFGPGTRLLVL.

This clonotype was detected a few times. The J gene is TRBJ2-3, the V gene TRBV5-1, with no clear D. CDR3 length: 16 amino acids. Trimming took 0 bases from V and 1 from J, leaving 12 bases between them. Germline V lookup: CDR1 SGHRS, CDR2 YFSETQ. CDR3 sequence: CASSLDPVFGTDTQYF. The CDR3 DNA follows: TGCGCCAGCAGCTTGGATCCGGTTTTCGGCACAGATACGCAGTATTTT.

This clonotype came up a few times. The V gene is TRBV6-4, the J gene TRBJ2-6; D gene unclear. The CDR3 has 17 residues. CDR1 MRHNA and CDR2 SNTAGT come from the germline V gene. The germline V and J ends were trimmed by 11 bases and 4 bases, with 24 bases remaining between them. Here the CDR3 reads CAFFTTTHKTGANVLTF. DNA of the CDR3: TGTGCCTTCTTCACAACCACCCACAAAACCGGGGCCAACGTCCTGACTTTC.

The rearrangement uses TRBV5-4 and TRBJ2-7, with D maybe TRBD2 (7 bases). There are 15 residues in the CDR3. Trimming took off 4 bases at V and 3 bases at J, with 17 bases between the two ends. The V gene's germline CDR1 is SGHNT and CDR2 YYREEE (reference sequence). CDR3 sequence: CASSTPRGASYEQYF. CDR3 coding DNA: TGTGCCAGCAGCACTCCCCGGGGGGCCAGCTACGAGCAGTACTTC.

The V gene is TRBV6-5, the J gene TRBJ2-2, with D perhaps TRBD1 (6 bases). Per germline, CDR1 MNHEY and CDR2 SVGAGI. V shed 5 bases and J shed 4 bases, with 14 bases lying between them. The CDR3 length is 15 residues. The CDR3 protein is CASSEQGLPTGELFF. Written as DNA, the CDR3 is TGTGCCAGCAGTGAACAGGGCCTCCCCACCGGGGAGCTGTTTTTT.

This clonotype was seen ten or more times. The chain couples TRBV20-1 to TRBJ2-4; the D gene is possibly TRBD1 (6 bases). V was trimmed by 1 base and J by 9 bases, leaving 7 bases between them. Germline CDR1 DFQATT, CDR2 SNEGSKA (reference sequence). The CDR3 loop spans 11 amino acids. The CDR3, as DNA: TGCAGTGCTAGAGTAGGGGGCATTCAGTACTTC. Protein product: CSARVGGIQYF.

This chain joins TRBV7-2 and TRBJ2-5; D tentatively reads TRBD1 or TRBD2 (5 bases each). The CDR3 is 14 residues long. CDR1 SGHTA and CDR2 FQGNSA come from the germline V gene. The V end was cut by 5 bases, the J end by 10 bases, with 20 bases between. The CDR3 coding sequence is TGTGCCAGCAGCCTTAGTCGGGACGGAAGGGTCCAGTACTTC. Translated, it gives CASSLSRDGRVQYF. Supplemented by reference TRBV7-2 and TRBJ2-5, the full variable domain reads GAGVSQSPSNKVTEKGKDVELRCDPISGHTALYWYRQSLGQGLEFLIYFQGNSAPDKSGLPSDRFSAERTGGSVSTLTIQRTQQEDSAVYLCASSLSRDGRVQYFGPGTRLLVL.

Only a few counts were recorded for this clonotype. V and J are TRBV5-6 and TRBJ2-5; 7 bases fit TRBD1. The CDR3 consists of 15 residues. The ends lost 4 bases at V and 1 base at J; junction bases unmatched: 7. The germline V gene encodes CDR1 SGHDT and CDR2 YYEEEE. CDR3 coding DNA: TGTGCCAGCAGCGTCGGGACAGCCCTCCAAGAGACCCAGTACTTC. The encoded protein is CASSVGTALQETQYF.

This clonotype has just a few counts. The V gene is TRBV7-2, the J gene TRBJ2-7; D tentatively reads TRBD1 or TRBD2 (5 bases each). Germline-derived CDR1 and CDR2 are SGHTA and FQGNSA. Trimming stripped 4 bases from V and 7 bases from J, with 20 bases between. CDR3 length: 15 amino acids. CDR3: CASSSRPGTYIEQYF. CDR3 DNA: TGTGCCAGCAGCTCCCGTCCGGGGACCTACATTGAGCAGTACTTC.

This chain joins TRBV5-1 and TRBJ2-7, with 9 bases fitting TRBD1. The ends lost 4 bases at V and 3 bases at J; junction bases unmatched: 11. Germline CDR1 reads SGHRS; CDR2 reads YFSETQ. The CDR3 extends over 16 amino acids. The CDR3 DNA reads TGCGCCAGCAGCGACCTACCCCCGGGACAGGGCTACGAGCAGTACTTC. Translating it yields CASSDLPPGQGYEQYF.

DNA of the CDR3: TGTGCCAGCAGTTCCAGGGAAGTGGCACCGTGGACTGAAGCTTTCTTT. The encoded protein is CASSSREVAPWTEAFF. The chain is built from TRBV6-2 or TRBV6-3 and TRBJ1-1; a possible D gene is TRBD1 (5 bases). Germline values: CDR1 MNHEY, CDR2 SVGEGT. CDR3 size: 16 residues. V lost 4 bases and J lost 5, with 20 bases in between.

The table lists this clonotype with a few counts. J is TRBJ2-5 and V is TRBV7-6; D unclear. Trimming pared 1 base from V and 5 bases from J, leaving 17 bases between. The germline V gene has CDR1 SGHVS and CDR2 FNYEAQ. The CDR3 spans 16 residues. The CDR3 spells CASSLEALSLGETQYF. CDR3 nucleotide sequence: TGTGCCAGCAGCTTAGAGGCTTTAAGTCTCGGGGAGACCCAGTACTTC.

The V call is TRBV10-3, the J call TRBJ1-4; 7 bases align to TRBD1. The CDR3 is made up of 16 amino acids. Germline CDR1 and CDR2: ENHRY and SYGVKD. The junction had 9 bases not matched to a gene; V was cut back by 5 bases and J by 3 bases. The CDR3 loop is CAISLGQSPANEKLFF. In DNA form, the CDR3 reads TGTGCCATCAGTTTGGGACAGAGCCCTGCTAATGAAAAACTGTTTTTT.

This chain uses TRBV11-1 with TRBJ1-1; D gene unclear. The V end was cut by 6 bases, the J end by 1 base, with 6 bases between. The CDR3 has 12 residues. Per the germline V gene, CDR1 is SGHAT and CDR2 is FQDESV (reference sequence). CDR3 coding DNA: TGTGCCAGCAGTCGACAGAACACTGAAGCTTTCTTT. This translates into CASSRQNTEAFF.